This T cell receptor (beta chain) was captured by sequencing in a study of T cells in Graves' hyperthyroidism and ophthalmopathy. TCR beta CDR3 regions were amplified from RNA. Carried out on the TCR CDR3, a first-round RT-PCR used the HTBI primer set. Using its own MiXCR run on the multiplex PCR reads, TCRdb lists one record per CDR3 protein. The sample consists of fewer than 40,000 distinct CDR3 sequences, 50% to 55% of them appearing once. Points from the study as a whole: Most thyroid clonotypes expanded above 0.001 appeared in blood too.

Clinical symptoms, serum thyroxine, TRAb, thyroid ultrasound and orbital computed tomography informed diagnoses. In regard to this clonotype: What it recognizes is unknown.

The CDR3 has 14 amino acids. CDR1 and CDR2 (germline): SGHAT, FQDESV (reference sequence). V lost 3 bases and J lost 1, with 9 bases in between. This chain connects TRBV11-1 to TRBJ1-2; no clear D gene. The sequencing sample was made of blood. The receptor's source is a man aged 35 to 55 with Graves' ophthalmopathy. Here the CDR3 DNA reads TGTGCCAGCAGCTTGACTCTCGGTAACTATGGCTACACCTTC. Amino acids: CASSLTLGNYGYTF. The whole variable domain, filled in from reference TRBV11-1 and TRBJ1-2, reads EAEVAQSPRYKITEKSQAVAFWCDPISGHATLYWYRQILGQGPELLVQFQDESVVDDSQLPKDRFSAERLKGVDSTLKIQPAELGDSAMYLCASSLTLGNYGYTFGSGTRLTVV.